The clone carrying this TCR beta chain was found many times. The sample belongs to a study of T cells in Graves' hyperthyroidism and ophthalmopathy. Amplified regions were TCR beta CDR3 sequences from RNA transcripts. Researchers ran a first-round RT-PCR on the TCR CDR3 using the HTBI primer set. TCRdb re-called the multiplex PCR reads through MiXCR, storing one row per CDR3 protein. Found here are over 700,000 distinct CDR3 sequences, around a third of them singletons; the top ten hold more than 25%. CDR3 length equals 15 residues. Per the germline V gene, CDR1 is SNHLY and CDR2 is FYNNEI. Losses at the gene ends were 8 bases for V and 3 bases for J; bases not matched to a gene: 6.

The gene calls are TRBV2 and TRBJ1-5, with 11 bases that match TRBD1. The source material was blood. The source of this sequence is a woman in her thirties or forties with Graves' hyperthyroidism. The CDR3 DNA follows: TGTGCCAGCCAGGGGGACAGGGGGTTCAATCAGCCCCAGCATTTT. Amino acids: CASQGDRGFNQPQHF.